Shown below are 25 T cell receptor beta chains from a single sample sequenced in a study of cytomegalovirus exposure and HLA in healthy donors. PCR was performed using 60 Vbeta and 13 Jbeta primers. Measured with immunoSEQ multiplex PCR; TCRdb has only the in-frame clones, and not every one. This table holds about 140,000 clones, roughly 78% found once. Sequenced: PBMCs. Receptors originate from a man aged 35 to 55 in good health and CMV-seropositive.

CDR3 region: CASSFPLGGAGTNTEAFF. The CDR3 nucleotides read TGCGCCAGCAGCTTCCCCTTGGGGGGGGCTGGGACGAACACTGAAGCTTTCTTT. The chain recombines TRBV5-1 with TRBJ1-1; D perhaps matches TRBD1 (6 bases). Germline CDR1 reads SGHRS; CDR2 reads YFSETQ. Trimming cost V 2 bases and J 1 base, with 21 bases left between them. This CDR3 is 18 amino acids long.

The rearrangement uses TRBV18 and TRBJ1-5; 9 nucleotides match TRBD1. Trimming removed 8 bases from V and 2 bases from J; junction bases left unmatched: 4. The CDR3 sequence is 14 residues long. Germline V gene data show CDR1 as KGHSH and CDR2 as LQKENI. CDR3 in DNA: TGTGCCAGCGCGGGACAGGGCGGCAATCAGCCCCAGCATTTT. It specifies CASAGQGGNQPQHF. Supplemented by reference TRBV18 and TRBJ1-5, the full variable domain reads NAGVMQNPRHLVRRRGQEARLRCSPMKGHSHVYWYRQLPEEGLKFMVYLQKENIIDESGMPKERFSAEFPKEGPSILRIQQVVRGDSAAYFCASAGQGGNQPQHFGDGTRLSIL.

The chain uses TRBV11-2 and TRBJ2-3, with D possibly TRBD2 on 5 matching bases. Between the trimmed V and J ends, which lost 5 bases and 8 bases, there was a span of 17 bases. The germline gives CDR1 SGHAT, CDR2 FQNNGV. The CDR3 totals 14 residues. The CDR3 region is CASSTGSGRTTQYF. CDR3 DNA sequence: TGTGCCAGCAGCACTGGGAGTGGTAGGACTACGCAGTATTTT. Supplemented by reference TRBV11-2 and TRBJ2-3, the full variable domain reads EAGVAQSPRYKIIEKRQSVAFWCNPISGHATLYWYQQILGQGPKLLIQFQNNGVVDDSQLPKDRFSAERLKGVDSTLKIQPAKLEDSAVYLCASSTGSGRTTQYFGPGTRLTVL.

The chain uses TRBV25-1 and TRBJ2-1; D unresolved. With 2 bases removed from V and 4 bases from J, the gap between germline ends came to 6 bases. The CDR3 contains 13 residues. Germline values: CDR1 MGHDK, CDR2 SYGVNS. CDR3 residues: CASSELTYNEQFF. DNA for the CDR3: TGTGCCAGCAGTGAACTTACTTACAATGAGCAGTTCTTC.

The rearrangement links TRBV7-9 to TRBJ2-7; 11 positions match TRBD2. V lost 3 bases, J lost 3 bases, and 4 bases stayed unmatched. This CDR3 comprises 15 residues. Germline V gives CDR1 SEHNR, CDR2 FQNEAQ (reference sequence). CDR3: CASSFGTSGGYEQYF. CDR3 in DNA: TGTGCCAGCAGCTTCGGGACTAGCGGTGGCTACGAGCAGTACTTC.

This clone has a handful of counts. The genes are TRBV6-5 and TRBJ2-6; D remains ambiguous. The CDR3 runs to 16 residues. The germline CDR1 and CDR2 sequences are MNHEY and SVGAGI. V was shortened by 4 bases and J by 0 bases, with 10 bases between the two germline ends. In DNA, the CDR3 is TGTGCCAGCAGTTCCTCTCCGGGCTCTGGGGCCAACGTCCTGACTTTC. Translation: CASSSSPGSGANVLTF.

The V call is TRBV28, the J call TRBJ1-3; D may be TRBD1 (6 bases). The germline V gene encodes CDR1 MDHEN and CDR2 SYDVKM. V was cut by 5 bases and J by 5 bases, with 13 bases left in between. The CDR3 is 14 amino acids. For the CDR3, the DNA is TGTGCCAGCAGTACCGGGACACAAAGAAACACCATATATTTT. It encodes CASSTGTQRNTIYF.

The chain has TRBV6-5 and TRBJ2-7; possibly TRBD1 for D (6 bases). V gave up 0 bases and J gave up 2 bases, with 14 bases separating them. Germline CDR1 reads MNHEY; CDR2 reads SVGAGI. This CDR3 contains 16 residues. CDR3 region: CASSYSPGTPTYEQYF. The CDR3 bases are TGTGCCAGCAGTTACTCACCCGGGACACCTACCTACGAGCAGTACTTC.

This chain connects TRBV7-9 to TRBJ1-5, with unresolved D. The CDR3 spans 15 residues. Germline V gives CDR1 SEHNR, CDR2 FQNEAQ (reference sequence). The V end was cut by 5 bases, the J end by 0 bases, with 11 bases between. DNA for the CDR3: TGTGCCAGCAGCCGAACAGAGGGTAGCAATCAGCCCCAGCATTTT. Translating it yields CASSRTEGSNQPQHF.

This sequence joins TRBV11-3 and TRBJ2-3, with TRBD2 identical over 10 bases. The CDR3 loop spans 15 amino acids. Germline V gene sequence: CDR1 SGHNT, CDR2 YENEEA. V dropped 2 bases and J dropped 7; count of bases not matched to a gene: 6. DNA of the CDR3: TGTGCCAGCAGCTTAAGGTCTAGCGGGAGCAATACGCAGTATTTT. Its translation is CASSLRSSGSNTQYF. Looking up the rest from reference TRBV11-3 and TRBJ2-3 gives the full variable domain: EAGVVQSPRYKIIEKKQPVAFWCNPISGHNTLYWYLQNLGQGPELLIRYENEEAVDDSQLPKDRFSAERLKGVDSTLKIQPAELGDSAVYLCASSLRSSGSNTQYFGPGTRLTVL.

Here the CDR3 DNA reads TGTGCCAGCAGCTTATGGGGCCCGGTTAATGAGCAGTTCTTC. This encodes CASSLWGPVNEQFF. The chain joins TRBV7-9 to TRBJ2-1; the D gene is possibly TRBD1 (5 bases). V was trimmed by 2 bases and J by 7 bases, leaving 12 bases between them. The CDR3 has 14 amino acids. CDR1 is SEHNR and CDR2 is FQNEAQ in the germline V gene (reference sequence).

The chain carries TRBV7-9 and TRBJ1-6, with 9 bases fitting TRBD1. Germline V gene data show CDR1 as SEHNR and CDR2 as FQNEAQ (reference sequence). The CDR3 is made up of 15 amino acids. The V gene end was trimmed by 5 bases and the J gene end by 11 bases; junction bases not matched to a gene: 10. In DNA form, the CDR3 reads TGTGCCAGCAGCCCCGGGACAGGGCACAGTGCACCCCTCCACTTT. This codes for CASSPGTGHSAPLHF.

The gene calls are TRBV29-1 and TRBJ2-5; TRBD2 aligns across 9 bases. J lost 3 bases, V lost 4 bases, and 3 bases had no gene match. This CDR3 contains 13 residues. Germline CDR1 and CDR2: SQVTM and ANQGSEA. Written as DNA, the CDR3 is TGCAGCGTTGTGACTAGCGGAGAAGAGACCCAGTACTTC. Encoded protein: CSVVTSGEETQYF.

This clone was seen a single time. The V gene is TRBV27, the J gene TRBJ1-2; 9 nucleotides align to TRBD1. The CDR3 is 14 amino acids. The germline V gene encodes CDR1 MNHEY and CDR2 SMNVEV (reference sequence). The V segment lost 4 bases and the J segment 5 bases; nucleotides outside the gene matches: 5. CDR3 sequence reads: CASSYTGGFYGYTF. The DNA of the CDR3 is TGTGCCAGCAGTTATACAGGGGGCTTTTATGGCTACACCTTC.

V usage is TRBV27 and J usage is TRBJ2-6; D is unresolved. Germline CDR1 reads MNHEY; CDR2 reads SMNVEV (reference sequence). CDR3 size: 15 residues. Trimming pared 3 bases from V and 4 bases from J, leaving 10 bases between. As DNA, the CDR3 is TGTGCCAGCAGTTTTATCGGTCCCGGGGCCAACGTCCTGACTTTC. Amino acid sequence: CASSFIGPGANVLTF. The variable domain in full, completed from reference TRBV27 and TRBJ2-6, reads EAQVTQNPRYLITVTGKKLTVTCSQNMNHEYMSWYRQDPGLGLRQIYYSMNVEVTDKGDVPEGYKVSRKEKRNFPLILESPSPNQTSLYFCASSFIGPGANVLTFGAGSRLTVL.

The chain uses TRBV6-1 and TRBJ1-1; 10 bases agree with TRBD1. The germline gives CDR1 MNHNS, CDR2 SASEGT. The ends lost 7 bases at V and 4 bases at J; junction bases unmatched: 6. The CDR3 loop spans 14 amino acids. DNA of the CDR3: TGTGCCAGCAATAGACAGGGGGCAAGCACTGAAGCTTTCTTT. Translated, it gives CASNRQGASTEAFF.

This clone occurred a few times. The chain combines TRBV5-4 with TRBJ2-7; 11 bases map to TRBD2. The CDR3 contains 15 residues. The germline V gene has CDR1 SGHNT and CDR2 YYREEE (reference sequence). V shed 0 bases, J shed 4 bases, and the junction held 3 bases outside the gene matches. The DNA for the CDR3 is TGTGCCAGCAGCTTGGATGGGACTAGCGGTTACGAGCAGTACTTC. Its protein product is CASSLDGTSGYEQYF.

The chain links TRBV10-2 to TRBJ2-7; D possibly corresponds to TRBD2 (5 bases). Trimming shortened V by 3 bases and J by 0 bases, and 15 bases separated the two germline ends. The CDR3 totals 16 residues. CDR1 is WSHSY, CDR2 SAAADI, per germline. DNA of the CDR3: TGCGCCAGCAGTGATTCTCGTAGCGTTTACTCCTACGAGCAGTACTTC. It codes for CASSDSRSVYSYEQYF.

In its sample, this clone was seen once. The CDR3: CASTRTANYGYTF. In DNA, the CDR3 is TGTGCCAGCACCCGGACAGCGAACTATGGCTACACCTTC. The rearrangement uses TRBV6-5 and TRBJ1-2; D is possibly TRBD1 (6 bases). Trimming left V 7 bases short and J 2 bases short, with 11 bases between. The CDR3 has 13 residues. CDR1 is MNHEY and CDR2 is SVGAGI in the germline V gene.

V is TRBV7-6 and J is TRBJ1-1, with D possibly matching TRBD1 (6 bases). Trimming took off 5 bases at V and 0 bases at J, with 16 bases between the two ends. Germline assignment: CDR1 SGHVS and CDR2 FNYEAQ. CDR3 length: 16 residues. The CDR3 is CASSPGPTGMNTEAFF. DNA for the CDR3: TGTGCCAGCAGCCCGGGACCCACAGGGATGAACACTGAAGCTTTCTTT.

This clone was detected once. The chain joins TRBV11-3 to TRBJ2-5, with 9 bases matching TRBD1. Germline V gene data show CDR1 as SGHNT and CDR2 as YENEEA. With V trimmed by 5 bases and J by 2 bases, 6 bases remained unmatched. The CDR3 runs 15 residues. The CDR3 DNA is TGTGCCAGCAGCCTCGGTGGGACAGGGCAAGAGACCCAGTACTTC. It codes for CASSLGGTGQETQYF.

The rearrangement uses TRBV14 and TRBJ1-6; D call uncertain. The CDR3 runs to 14 residues. Trimming cost V 3 bases and J 5 bases, with 8 bases left between them. CDR1 and CDR2 (germline): SGHDN, FVKESK. The chain's CDR3 is CASSQASHNSPLHF. CDR3 nucleotides: TGTGCCAGCAGCCAGGCTTCCCATAATTCACCCCTCCACTTT.

V gene TRBV7-2 combines with J gene TRBJ1-3; D is unclear. The CDR3 is 13 amino acids. In germline, CDR1 is SGHTA, CDR2 FQGNSA. Trimming shortened V by 5 bases and J by 4 bases, and 9 bases separated the two germline ends. The CDR3 sequence is CASSHRPGNTIYF. CDR3 sequence (DNA): TGTGCCAGCAGCCACAGACCGGGAAACACCATATATTTT.

Here the CDR3 reads CASRTGINQPQHF. DNA of the CDR3: TGTGCCAGCAGAACAGGTATCAATCAGCCCCAGCATTTT. J is TRBJ1-5 and V is TRBV6-1; a weak D match, TRBD1 (5 bases). Germline lookup yields CDR1 MNHNS and CDR2 SASEGT. Deletions cut 6 bases from V and 3 bases from J, with 9 bases between. The length of the CDR3 is 13 residues.

In regard to this clone: The junction shows a germline mismatch at one end, possibly a read error. The CDR3 region has the DNA TGTGCCAGCAGCTCCGCCCCCGGACTAGCGGGAGTTGTGAACTTC. It translates to CASSSAPGLAGVVNF. The chain has TRBV7-6 and TRBJ2-7, with TRBD2 identical over 13 bases. The CDR3 runs 15 residues. Germline CDR1 is SGHVS and CDR2 is FNYEAQ.